The 7 T cell receptor beta chains reported below all come from one sample, sequenced in a study of T cell changes during pregnancy in multiple sclerosis. Sequencing used immunoSEQ multiplex PCR; TCRdb keeps in-frame clones, though not all of them. The sample has approximately 38,000 clones, 92% seen once. The source material was CD8+ T cells from peripheral blood mononuclear cells, sampled in the third trimester of pregnancy. The source of these receptors is a female donor with multiple sclerosis, enrolled in a pregnancy study.

The rearrangement uses TRBV15 and TRBJ2-3, with 10 bases identical to TRBD2. The CDR3 extends over 15 amino acids. The V gene's germline CDR1 is LNHNV and CDR2 YYDKDF (reference sequence). The ends lost 0 bases at V and 4 bases at J; junction bases unmatched: 1. CDR3 nucleotide sequence: TGTGCCACCAGCAGAGATAGCGGGGGGTCAGATACGCAGTATTTT. Translation gives CATSRDSGGSDTQYF.

The V and J genes are TRBV29-1 and TRBJ2-5; TRBD2 matches 9 bases. The germline CDR1 and CDR2 sequences are SQVTM and ANQGSEA. The CDR3 sequence is 16 residues long. V was clipped by 3 bases and J by 4 bases; unmatched bases: 12. The CDR3 coding sequence is TGCAGCGTTGAGCCAGGGTGGGCTAGCGGGACAGAGACCCAGTACTTC. This codes for CSVEPGWASGTETQYF.

The chain uses TRBV28 and TRBJ2-5, with 10 positions matching TRBD1. Germline V gene data show CDR1 as MDHEN and CDR2 as SYDVKM. This CDR3 contains 16 residues. V lost 2 bases and J lost 3; bases outside the gene matches: 6. CDR3 nucleotide sequence: TGTGCCAGCAGTTTAGGGACAGGGGAGAAAGAAGAGACCCAGTACTTC. It encodes CASSLGTGEKEETQYF.

The chain carries TRBV28 and TRBJ2-1, with TRBD1 matching over 8 bases. V dropped 6 bases and J dropped 0; count of bases not matched to a gene: 10. The CDR3 covers 17 residues. Germline assignment: CDR1 MDHEN and CDR2 SYDVKM. DNA of the CDR3: TGTGCCAGCAGGACTAAACAGGGGGTCCCCTCCTACAATGAGCAGTTCTTC. This gives the protein CASRTKQGVPSYNEQFF.

The chain couples TRBV10-3 to TRBJ2-7, with 10 bases fitting TRBD1. Trimming at V came to 3 bases and at J to 0 bases, leaving 5 bases not matched to a gene. Germline CDR1 reads ENHRY; CDR2 reads SYGVKD. This CDR3 region has 16 residues. CDR3 sequence: CAISETGTGDSYEQYF. The CDR3 DNA reads as TGTGCCATCAGTGAAACCGGGACAGGGGACTCCTACGAGCAGTACTTC.

This sequence joins TRBV13 and TRBJ2-3; D may be TRBD2 (7 bases). The V end lost 1 base, the J end lost 1 base, and 12 bases lay between the germline ends. Germline CDR1 reads PRHDT; CDR2 reads FYEKMQ (reference sequence). The CDR3 runs to 16 residues. The CDR3 DNA follows: TGTGCCAGCAGCTTAGAAGGGGGGGCCCGCACAGATACGCAGTATTTT. It translates to CASSLEGGARTDTQYF.

The J gene is TRBJ2-7, the V gene TRBV28; TRBD1 agrees at 7 bases. CDR3 size: 13 residues. Germline assignment: CDR1 MDHEN and CDR2 SYDVKM. The ends lost 8 bases at V and 2 bases at J; junction bases unmatched: 6. The CDR3 nucleotides read TGTGCCAGCTCTCTGACAGGGCCCTACGAGCAGTACTTC. Its protein is CASSLTGPYEQYF. Drawing the rest from reference TRBV28 and TRBJ2-7, the complete variable domain is DVKVTQSSRYLVKRTGEKVFLECVQDMDHENMFWYRQDPGLGLRLIYFSYDVKMKEKGDIPEGYSVSREKKERFSLILESASTNQTSMYLCASSLTGPYEQYFGPGTRLTVT.